This paragraph covers one T cell receptor (beta chain) sequence. Described time point: longitudinal time-point 2. These data come from a study of neurological immune-mediated disorders. TCRdb re-analysed the 5' RACE reads in MiXCR, keeping a single row per CDR3 protein. The table shows about 80,000 distinct CDR3 sequences, with more than 5% occurring only once. CDR3 length: 14 amino acids. CDR1 is KGHSH, CDR2 LQKENI, per germline. Trimming left V 3 bases short and J 0 bases short, with 8 bases between. Sequencing input: PBMCs. This TCR came from a woman aged 55-70 years with multiple sclerosis. This chain links TRBV18 with TRBJ1-2; D is ambiguous. For the CDR3, the DNA is TGTGCCAGCTCACCGGGGAACTCTAACTATGGCTACACCTTC. Its translation: CASSPGNSNYGYTF.